The rows below give T cell receptor beta chains drawn from one sample of a study of T cells in Graves' hyperthyroidism and ophthalmopathy. TCRdb reprocessed the multiplex PCR reads with MiXCR, giving one entry per CDR3 protein. The sample includes over 250,000 distinct CDR3 sequences, more than 15% of them seen just once. Sequenced input: blood. Every receptor here comes from a woman aged 55-70 years with Graves' ophthalmopathy. The CDR3 runs from the conserved cysteine through the conserved F or W. D genes are given only for firm matches. Clone size is not always given. Where it is, it says once, few, many or a class for expanded clones.

clone size	J gene	D gene	V gene	CDR3 protein	CDR3 DNA
many	TRBJ2-5	TRBD1	TRBV27	CASSSGTGGVETQYF	TGTGCCAGCAGTTCCGGGACAGGGGGTGTAGAGACCCAGTACTTC
.	TRBJ1-2	.	TRBV4-3	CASSPRISGAYGYTF	TGCGCCAGCAGCCCAAGAATATCAGGAGCCTATGGCTACACCTTC
many	TRBJ1-2	TRBD1	TRBV28	CASSSTGQQGGNYGYTF	TGTGCCAGCAGTTCGACGGGACAGCAGGGGGGTAACTATGGCTACACCTTC
many	TRBJ2-2	.	TRBV7-2	CASSPHVGGTGELFF	TGTGCCAGCAGCCCCCATGTGGGTGGGACCGGGGAGCTGTTTTTT
few	TRBJ1-5	.	TRBV5-6	CASSLGYRNQPQHF	TGTGCCAGCAGCTTGGGGTACCGCAATCAGCCCCAGCATTTT
many	TRBJ2-1	.	TRBV18	CASSPPGKNEQFF	TGTGCCAGCTCACCACCAGGGAAAAATGAGCAGTTCTTC
few	TRBJ2-7	TRBD1	TRBV29-1	CSVWTGGSTLGYEQYF	TGCAGCGTGTGGACAGGGGGTAGCACGCTTGGCTACGAGCAGTACTTC
.	TRBJ1-2	.	TRBV5-1	CASSLGVPVTGYTF	TGCGCCAGCAGCTTGGGGGTCCCCGTAACGGGCTACACCTTC
few	TRBJ1-6	.	TRBV14	CASSQVTGGSPLHF	TGTGCCAGCAGCCAAGTGACGGGGGGTTCACCCCTCCACTTT
many	TRBJ1-6	TRBD1	TRBV20-1	CSATSQGGRSPLHF	TGCAGTGCGACCAGCCAGGGGGGACGATCACCCCTCCACTTT
many	TRBJ2-7	TRBD1	TRBV7-9	CASSLVQGVYEQYF	TGTGCCAGCAGCTTAGTTCAGGGGGTCTACGAGCAGTACTTC
many	TRBJ2-3	TRBD1	TRBV6-1	CASRFTDRPSTDTQYF	TGTGCCAGCAGATTCACGGACAGGCCTAGCACAGATACGCAGTATTTT
many	TRBJ1-5	.	TRBV20-1	CSARKAGGNQPQHF	TGCAGTGCTAGAAAGGCCGGGGGAAATCAGCCCCAGCATTTT
.	TRBJ2-3	.	TRBV18	CASSPGSNIQLADF	TGTGCCAGCTCACCTGGCTCGAACATACAGTTGGCGGATTTT
many	TRBJ2-7	.	TRBV10-3	CAISDQADSYEQYF	TGTGCCATCAGTGATCAGGCCGACTCCTACGAGCAGTACTTC
many	TRBJ2-1	TRBD2	TRBV20-1	CSASWGLSYNEQFF	TGCAGTGCTAGTTGGGGACTAAGTTACAATGAGCAGTTCTTC
many	TRBJ2-1	.	TRBV30	CAWSVGSSSYNEQFF	TGTGCCTGGAGTGTTGGGTCAAGCTCCTACAATGAGCAGTTCTTC
many	TRBJ2-1	.	TRBV7-3	CATGNTRGEQFF	TGTGCCACTGGAAATACTAGGGGTGAGCAGTTCTTC
.	TRBJ1-5	.	TRBV18	CASSPNPISNSNQPQHF	TGTGCCAGCTCGCCCAATCCAATCAGTAATAGCAATCAGCCCCAGCATTTT
.	TRBJ1-5	.	TRBV19	CASSTIGDQPQHF	TGTGCCAGTAGTACTATCGGGGATCAGCCCCAGCATTTT
many	TRBJ2-2	TRBD1	TRBV12-3/TRBV12-4	CASSSSGTGGTGELFF	TGTGCCAGCAGTTCCTCCGGGACAGGGGGTACCGGGGAGCTGTTTTTT
.	TRBJ1-1	.	TRBV19	CASSPPSGANTEAFF	TGTGCCAGTAGTCCCCCTTCGGGCGCGAACACTGAAGCTTTCTTT
.	TRBJ2-1	.	TRBV4-3	CASSHTRGNEQFF	TGCGCCAGCAGCCATACGAGGGGCAATGAGCAGTTCTTC
.	TRBJ1-4	.	TRBV19	CAGGQGESNEKLFF	TGTGCCGGCGGGCAGGGAGAATCTAATGAAAAACTGTTTTTT
many	TRBJ2-7	TRBD1	TRBV7-9	CASSDTGTGRYEQYF	TGTGCCAGCAGCGATACCGGGACAGGGCGCTACGAGCAGTACTTC
many	TRBJ2-5	.	TRBV2	CASSVGANQETQYF	TGTGCCAGCAGCGTCGGGGCGAACCAAGAGACCCAGTACTTC
few	TRBJ1-1	.	TRBV6-6	CASSYSRTGGRGGPGDTEAFF	TGTGCCAGCAGTTACTCGCGCACTGGTGGCAGGGGAGGGCCAGGGGACACTGAAGCTTTCTTT
many	TRBJ2-1	.	TRBV6-1	CASRGKRTEAYNEQFF	TGTGCCAGCAGGGGCAAAAGGACAGAGGCCTACAATGAGCAGTTCTTC
many	TRBJ2-1	TRBD2	TRBV5-1	CASFSGGSNNEQFF	TGCGCCAGCTTTAGCGGGGGCTCTAACAATGAGCAGTTCTTC
many	TRBJ2-7	TRBD1	TRBV28	CASSSAGTAYGGYEQYF	TGTGCCAGCAGTTCGGCCGGGACAGCCTACGGTGGGTACGAGCAGTACTTC
many	TRBJ2-2	TRBD2	TRBV7-2	CASSGGLAIGELFF	TGTGCCAGCAGCGGGGGACTAGCGATCGGGGAGCTGTTTTTT
many	TRBJ2-3	TRBD2	TRBV7-2	CASSFGIAGGGDTQYF	TGTGCCAGCAGCTTCGGTATAGCGGGGGGGGGTGATACGCAGTATTTT
many	TRBJ2-7	.	TRBV19	CASSIQGSTSYEQYF	TGTGCCAGTAGTATCCAGGGGTCTACCTCCTACGAGCAGTACTTC
.	TRBJ1-2	TRBD1	TRBV6-1	CASSKGTVSYGYTF	TGTGCCAGCAGTAAGGGGACAGTTAGCTATGGCTACACCTTC
.	TRBJ2-3	TRBD2	TRBV5-1	CASSSLGLAGGLNTQYF	TGCGCCAGCAGCTCCCTCGGACTAGCGGGAGGCCTTAATACGCAGTATTTT
few	TRBJ1-1	TRBD1	TRBV3-1	CASSPPGTVSEAFF	TGTGCCAGCAGTCCCCCCGGGACAGTAAGCGAAGCTTTCTTT
many	TRBJ2-7	.	TRBV28	CASSLWALSSYEQYF	TGTGCCAGCAGTTTGTGGGCCCTGAGCTCCTACGAGCAGTACTTC
.	TRBJ1-3	.	TRBV9	CASSPRWDSRNTIYF	TGTGCCAGCAGCCCGCGGTGGGACTCTAGAAACACCATATATTTT
few	TRBJ2-2	TRBD1	TRBV7-2	CASSLARGFGELFF	TGTGCCAGCAGCTTAGCCAGGGGGTTTGGGGAGCTGTTTTTT
.	TRBJ2-5	.	TRBV5-6	CASSPPVRETQYF	TGTGCCAGCAGCCCCCCGGTCCGAGAGACCCAGTACTTC
many	TRBJ1-1	TRBD1	TRBV11-2	CASSRPTGWNTEAFF	TGTGCCAGCAGCCGACCGACAGGGTGGAACACTGAAGCTTTCTTT
many	TRBJ2-1	TRBD2	TRBV12-3/TRBV12-4	CASSLSAGGYNEQFF	TGTGCCAGCAGTTTATCGGCGGGAGGATACAATGAGCAGTTCTTC
few	TRBJ1-2	.	TRBV5-1	CASSQDSYYGYTF	TGCGCCAGCAGCCAAGACAGCTACTATGGCTACACCTTC
.	TRBJ2-3	.	TRBV19	CASSIVNDTQYF	TGTGCCAGTAGTATAGTAAATGATACGCAGTATTTT
many	TRBJ1-1	.	TRBV19	CASSVGSDTEAFF	TGTGCCAGTAGTGTAGGAAGTGACACTGAAGCTTTCTTT